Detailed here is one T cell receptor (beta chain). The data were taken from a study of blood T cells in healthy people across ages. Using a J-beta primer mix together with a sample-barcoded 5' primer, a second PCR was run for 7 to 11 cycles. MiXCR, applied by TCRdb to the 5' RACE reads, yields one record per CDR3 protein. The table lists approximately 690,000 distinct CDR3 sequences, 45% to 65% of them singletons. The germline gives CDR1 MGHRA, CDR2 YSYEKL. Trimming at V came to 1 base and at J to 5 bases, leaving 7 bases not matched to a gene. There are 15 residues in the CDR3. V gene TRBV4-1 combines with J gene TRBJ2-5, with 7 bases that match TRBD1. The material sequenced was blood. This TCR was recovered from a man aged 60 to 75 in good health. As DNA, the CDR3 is TGCGCCAGCAGCCAAGTGCGGACAGGTTCGGAGACCCAGTACTTC. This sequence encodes CASSQVRTGSETQYF.